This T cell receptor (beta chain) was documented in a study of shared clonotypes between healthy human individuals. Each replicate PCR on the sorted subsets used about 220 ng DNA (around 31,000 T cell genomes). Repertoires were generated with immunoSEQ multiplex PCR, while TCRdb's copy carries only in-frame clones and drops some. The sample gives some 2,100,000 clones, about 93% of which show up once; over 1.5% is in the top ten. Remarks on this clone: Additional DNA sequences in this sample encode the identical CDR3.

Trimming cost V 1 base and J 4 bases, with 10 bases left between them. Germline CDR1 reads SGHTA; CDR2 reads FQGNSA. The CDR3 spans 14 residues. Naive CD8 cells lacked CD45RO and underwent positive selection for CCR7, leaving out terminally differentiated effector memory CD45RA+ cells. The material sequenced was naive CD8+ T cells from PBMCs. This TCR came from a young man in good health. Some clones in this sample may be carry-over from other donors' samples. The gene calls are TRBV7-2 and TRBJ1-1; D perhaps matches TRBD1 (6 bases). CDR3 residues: CASSLVGRGTEAFF. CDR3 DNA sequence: TGTGCCAGCAGCTTAGTGGGCAGGGGCACTGAAGCTTTCTTT.